These 13 T cell receptor beta chains originate from one sample sequenced in a study of T cell responses to AZD1222 COVID-19 vaccine. Profiling relied on immunoSEQ multiplex PCR, and the TCRdb table lists in-frame clones only, not all of them. The sample lists 80,000 to 100,000 clones; 88% were seen once. The sequencing used peripheral blood, collected on day 0 of MenACWY control vaccination. The receptors come from an adult in good health.

V gene TRBV25-1 combines with J gene TRBJ1-3; D possibly corresponds to TRBD1 (5 bases). Germline values: CDR1 MGHDK, CDR2 SYGVNS. The CDR3 spans 14 residues. Deletions cut 4 bases from V and 0 bases from J, with 7 bases between. CDR3 protein: CASSGGRSGNTIYF. The CDR3, as DNA: TGTGCCAGCAGTGGGGGCCGCTCTGGAAACACCATATATTTT. The complete variable domain, with remaining parts taken from reference TRBV25-1 and TRBJ1-3, reads EADIYQTPRYLVIGTGKKITLECSQTMGHDKMYWYQQDPGMELHLIHYSYGVNSTEKGDLSSESTVSRIRTEHFPLTLESARPSHTSQYLCASSGGRSGNTIYFGEGSWLTVV.

The rearrangement joins TRBV2 to TRBJ1-3; D not certain. CDR3 size: 16 residues. V lost 4 bases and J 4 bases, leaving 17 bases between the germline ends. Germline CDR1 SNHLY, CDR2 FYNNEI. For the CDR3, the DNA is TGTGCCAGCAGTGTTTCCGACCTCACCTCCGGAAACACCATATATTTT. It encodes CASSVSDLTSGNTIYF.

J is TRBJ1-1 and V is TRBV5-5, with 12 bases aligning to TRBD1. Per germline, CDR1 SGHKS and CDR2 YYEKEE (reference sequence). V was pared by 4 bases and J by 5 bases, with 18 bases of the junction left unmatched. CDR3 length: 19 residues. CDR3 region: CASSPGTGGFDGAWTEAFF. Written as DNA, the CDR3 is TGTGCCAGCAGCCCCGGGACAGGGGGCTTCGACGGGGCTTGGACTGAAGCTTTCTTT.

A word on this clone: One junction end does not reproduce the germline sequence, and a read error may be involved. The V and J genes are TRBV28 and TRBJ2-1; no clear D. There are 11 residues in the CDR3. Germline CDR1 is MDHEN and CDR2 is SYDVKM. The CDR3 bases are TGTGCCAGCAGTGCGACCCGCCGAGAGGTCTTC. Translated: CASSATRREVF.

The chain links TRBV18 to TRBJ1-1; no clear D. V was trimmed by 5 bases and J by 0 bases, leaving 7 bases between them. From germline, CDR1 is KGHSH and CDR2 LQKENI. There are 13 residues in the CDR3. The DNA for the CDR3 is TGTGCCAGCTCATCCGGACTGAACACTGAAGCTTTCTTT. Residues: CASSSGLNTEAFF.

The chain uses TRBV5-4 and TRBJ2-5; no firm D call. CDR1 and CDR2 from the germline V gene are SGHNT and YYREEE (reference sequence). Trimming took off 5 bases at V and 2 bases at J, with 10 bases between the two ends. The CDR3 length is 13 residues. The CDR3 coding sequence is TGTGCCAGCAGTTCGGCAGCGCAAGAGACCCAGTACTTC. Amino acids: CASSSAAQETQYF. Looking up the rest from reference TRBV5-4 and TRBJ2-5 gives the full variable domain: ETGVTQSPTHLIKTRGQQVTLRCSSQSGHNTVSWYQQALGQGPQFIFQYYREEENGRGNFPPRFSGLQFPNYSSELNVNALELDDSALYLCASSSAAQETQYFGPGTRLLVL.

The chain carries TRBV2 and TRBJ1-5; tentative D call: TRBD1 (5 bases). The CDR3 consists of 15 residues. Germline V gene data show CDR1 as SNHLY and CDR2 as FYNNEI. V lost 3 bases and J lost 5, with 14 bases in between. CDR3 protein: CASSEVGGVYQPQHF. The CDR3 DNA sequence: TGTGCCAGCAGTGAGGTAGGAGGGGTATATCAGCCCCAGCATTTT.

V usage is TRBV9 and J usage is TRBJ2-5; the D gene could be TRBD1 or TRBD2 (5 bases each). This CDR3 contains 15 residues. Germline CDR1 reads SGDLS; CDR2 reads YYNGEE. Trimming left V 4 bases short and J 1 base short, with 14 bases between. CDR3 protein: CASSLGTQLQETQYF. The DNA for the CDR3 is TGTGCCAGCAGCCTTGGGACGCAACTCCAAGAGACCCAGTACTTC. Based on the CDR3 plus reference TRBV9 and TRBJ2-5, the full variable domain is DSGVTQTPKHLITATGQRVTLRCSPRSGDLSVYWYQQSLDQGLQFLIQYYNGEERAKGNILERFSAQQFPDLHSELNLSSLELGDSALYFCASSLGTQLQETQYFGPGTRLLVL.

This clone was observed a few times. The chain employs TRBV11-1 and TRBJ2-5, with TRBD1 matching over 8 bases. This CDR3 region has 16 residues. Germline V lookup: CDR1 SGHAT, CDR2 FQDESV (reference sequence). J lost 2 bases, V lost 5 bases, and 10 bases had no gene match. DNA of the CDR3: TGTGCCAGCAGCGGTACGCAGGGGGCTCGGCAAGAGACCCAGTACTTC. The encoded protein is CASSGTQGARQETQYF.

V and J are TRBV4-3 and TRBJ2-7; D is tentatively TRBD1 or TRBD2 (5 bases each). Germline assignment: CDR1 LGHNA and CDR2 YSLEER. The CDR3 extends over 16 amino acids. Trimming took off 5 bases at V and 0 bases at J, with 17 bases between the two ends. Here the CDR3 reads CASSYSGPPASYEQYF. The CDR3 bases are TGCGCCAGCAGCTACTCGGGGCCCCCTGCCTCCTACGAGCAGTACTTC.

V is TRBV19 and J is TRBJ2-7; TRBD2 might be the D (5 bases). The CDR3 is 13 amino acids. Germline CDR1 LNHDA, CDR2 SQIVND (reference sequence). V lost 8 bases, J lost 3 bases, and 14 bases lay in between. CDR3 residues: CASAIAGVYEQYF. CDR3 DNA: TGTGCCAGTGCTATCGCGGGTGTCTACGAGCAGTACTTC.

This clone has only one observation. This chain links TRBV20-1 with TRBJ1-4, with unresolved D. Germline V gene lookup returns CDR1 DFQATT and CDR2 SNEGSKA (reference sequence). Trimming stripped 6 bases from V and 7 bases from J, with 9 bases between. This CDR3 region has 11 residues. The chain's CDR3 is CSAPGVEKLFF. CDR3 DNA: TGCAGTGCACCCGGGGTTGAAAAACTGTTTTTT.

J is TRBJ1-1 and V is TRBV30, with D perhaps TRBD1 (6 bases). The CDR3 totals 12 residues. Trimming left V 5 bases short and J 6 bases short, with 13 bases between. CDR1 is GTSNPN and CDR2 is SVGIG in the germline V gene (reference sequence). DNA for the CDR3: TGTGCCTGGGAGGGGGTGAAGGCTGAAGCTTTCTTT. Translating it yields CAWEGVKAEAFF. Full variable domain (missing parts from reference TRBV30 and TRBJ1-1): SQTIHQWPATLVQPVGSPLSLECTVEGTSNPNLYWYRQAAGRGLQLLFYSVGIGQISSEVPQNLSASRPQDRQFILSSKKLLLSDSGFYLCAWEGVKAEAFFGQGTRLTVV.